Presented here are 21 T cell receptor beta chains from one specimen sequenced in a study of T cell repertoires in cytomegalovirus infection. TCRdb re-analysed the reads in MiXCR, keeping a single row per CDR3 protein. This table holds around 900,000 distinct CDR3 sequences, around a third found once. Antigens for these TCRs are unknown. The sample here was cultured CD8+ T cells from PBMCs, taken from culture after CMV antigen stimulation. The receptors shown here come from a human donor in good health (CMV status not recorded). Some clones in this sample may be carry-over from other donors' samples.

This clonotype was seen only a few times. The CDR3 region is CASSAPRTGVSSGANVLTF. The CDR3 DNA reads TGTGCCAGCAGCGCCCCCCGGACAGGGGTCTCTTCTGGGGCCAACGTCCTGACTTTC. V is TRBV7-8 and J is TRBJ2-6; 9 bases agree with TRBD1. The CDR3 runs 19 residues. Germline values: CDR1 SGHVS, CDR2 FQNEAQ. V trimming: 5 bases; J trimming: 1 base; junction bases outside the gene matches: 12.

The CDR3 region has the DNA TGCGCCAGCAGCCCAAGTACAGGGCGGACGAACACTGAAGCTTTCTTT. Protein sequence: CASSPSTGRTNTEAFF. The chain has TRBV5-1 and TRBJ1-1, with D perhaps TRBD1 (6 bases). The CDR3 spans 16 residues. Trimming pared 4 bases from V and 1 base from J, leaving 17 bases between. The V gene's germline CDR1 is SGHRS and CDR2 YFSETQ.

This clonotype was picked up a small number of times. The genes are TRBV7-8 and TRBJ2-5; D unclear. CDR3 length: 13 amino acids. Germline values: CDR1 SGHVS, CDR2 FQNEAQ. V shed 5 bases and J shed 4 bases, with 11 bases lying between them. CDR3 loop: CASSPARRETQYF. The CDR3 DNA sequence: TGTGCCAGCAGCCCCGCTCGTCGAGAGACCCAGTACTTC.

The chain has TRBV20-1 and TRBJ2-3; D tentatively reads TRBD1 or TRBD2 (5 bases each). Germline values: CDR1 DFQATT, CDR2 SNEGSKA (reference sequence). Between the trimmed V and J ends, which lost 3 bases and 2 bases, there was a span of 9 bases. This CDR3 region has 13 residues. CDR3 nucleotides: TGCAGTGCTAGCTTCGGGACCACAGATACGCAGTATTTT. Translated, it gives CSASFGTTDTQYF.

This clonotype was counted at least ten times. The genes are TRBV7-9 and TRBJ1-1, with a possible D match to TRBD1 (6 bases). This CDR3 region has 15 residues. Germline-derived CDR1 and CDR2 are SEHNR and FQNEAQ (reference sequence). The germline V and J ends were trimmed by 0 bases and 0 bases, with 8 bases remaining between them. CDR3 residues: CASSLAQGVNTEAFF. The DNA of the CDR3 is TGTGCCAGCAGCTTAGCACAGGGCGTGAACACTGAAGCTTTCTTT.

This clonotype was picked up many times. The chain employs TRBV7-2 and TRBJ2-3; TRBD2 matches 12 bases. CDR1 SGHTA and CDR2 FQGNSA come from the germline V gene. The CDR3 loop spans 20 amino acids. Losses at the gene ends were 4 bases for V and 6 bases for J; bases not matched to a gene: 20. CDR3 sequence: CASSSPGWTSGDMIQDTQYF. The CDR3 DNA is TGTGCCAGCAGCTCCCCGGGTTGGACTAGCGGGGATATGATCCAGGATACGCAGTATTTT.

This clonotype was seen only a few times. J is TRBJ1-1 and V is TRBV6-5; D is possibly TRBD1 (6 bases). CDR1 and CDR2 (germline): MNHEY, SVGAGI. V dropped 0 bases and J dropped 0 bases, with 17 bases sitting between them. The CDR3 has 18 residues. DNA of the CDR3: TGTGCCAGCAGTTACTCTGCCCGGGACACCCTATTGAACACTGAAGCTTTCTTT. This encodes CASSYSARDTLLNTEAFF.

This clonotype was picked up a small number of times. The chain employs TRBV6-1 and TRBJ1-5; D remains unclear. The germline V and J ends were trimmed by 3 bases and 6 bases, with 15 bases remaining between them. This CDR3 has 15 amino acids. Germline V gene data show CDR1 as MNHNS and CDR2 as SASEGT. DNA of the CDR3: TGTGCCAGCAGTGAGGATCGGGGAGACGGTCAGCCCCAGCATTTT. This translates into CASSEDRGDGQPQHF.

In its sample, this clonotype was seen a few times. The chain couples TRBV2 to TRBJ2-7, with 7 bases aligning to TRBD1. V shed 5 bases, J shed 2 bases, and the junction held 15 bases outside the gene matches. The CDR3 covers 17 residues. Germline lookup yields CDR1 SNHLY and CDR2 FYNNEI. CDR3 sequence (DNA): TGTGCCAGCAGTAACCCTCCGACGAGACAGGGAGCCTACGAGCAGTACGTC. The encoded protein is CASSNPPTRQGAYEQYV.

DNA for the CDR3: TGTGCCACCCGGGACGGTAAGGGTACTGAAGCTTTCTTT. Translating it yields CATRDGKGTEAFF. J is TRBJ1-1 and V is TRBV6-5; perhaps TRBD1 as D (5 bases). Germline-derived CDR1 and CDR2 are MNHEY and SVGAGI. The CDR3 sequence is 13 residues long. Trimming took 10 bases from V and 5 from J, leaving 17 bases between them.

This CDR3 is CASSQDGWEKGYGYTF. CDR3 nucleotides: TGCGCCAGCAGCCAAGATGGCTGGGAGAAAGGCTATGGCTACACCTTC. This chain uses TRBV4-1 with TRBJ1-2; D remains ambiguous. Trimming pared 0 bases from V and 4 bases from J, leaving 15 bases between. Germline V gene lookup returns CDR1 MGHRA and CDR2 YSYEKL. This CDR3 spans 16 amino acids.

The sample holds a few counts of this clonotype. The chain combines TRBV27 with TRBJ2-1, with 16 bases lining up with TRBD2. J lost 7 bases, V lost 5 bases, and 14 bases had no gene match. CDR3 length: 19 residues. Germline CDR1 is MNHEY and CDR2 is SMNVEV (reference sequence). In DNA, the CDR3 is TGTGCCAGCAGTACAGTCCCGGGACTAGCGGGGGGGCCGGGAAATGAGCAGTTCTTC. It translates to CASSTVPGLAGGPGNEQFF.

This CDR3 is CASSVVGASRETQYF. In nucleotides, the CDR3 is TGTGCCAGCAGCGTAGTAGGGGCCAGCCGAGAGACCCAGTACTTC. The gene calls are TRBV9 and TRBJ2-5; D perhaps matches TRBD1 (5 bases). Trimming took 0 bases from V and 4 from J, leaving 13 bases between them. The CDR3 totals 15 residues. The germline V gene encodes CDR1 SGDLS and CDR2 YYNGEE.

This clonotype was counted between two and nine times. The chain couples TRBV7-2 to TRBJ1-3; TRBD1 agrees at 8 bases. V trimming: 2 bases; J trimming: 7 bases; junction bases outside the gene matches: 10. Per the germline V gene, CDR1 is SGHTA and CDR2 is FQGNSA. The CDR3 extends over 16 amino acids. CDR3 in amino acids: CASSLPGGPDRNTIYF. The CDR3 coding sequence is TGTGCCAGCAGCTTACCAGGGGGCCCAGATAGGAACACCATATATTTT.

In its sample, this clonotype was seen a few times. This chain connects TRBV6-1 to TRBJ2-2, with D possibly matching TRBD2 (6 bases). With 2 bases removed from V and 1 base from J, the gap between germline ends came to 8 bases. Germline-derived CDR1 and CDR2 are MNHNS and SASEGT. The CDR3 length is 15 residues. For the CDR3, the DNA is TGTGCCAGCAGTGAAAGACTAGGGAACACCGGGGAGCTGTTTTTT. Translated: CASSERLGNTGELFF.

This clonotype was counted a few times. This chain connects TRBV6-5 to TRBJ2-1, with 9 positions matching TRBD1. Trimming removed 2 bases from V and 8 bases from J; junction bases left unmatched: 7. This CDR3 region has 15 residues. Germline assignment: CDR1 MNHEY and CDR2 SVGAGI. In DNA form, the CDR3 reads TGTGCCAGCAGTTACATACAGGGGGCGTTGGATGAGCAGTTCTTC. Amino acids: CASSYIQGALDEQFF.

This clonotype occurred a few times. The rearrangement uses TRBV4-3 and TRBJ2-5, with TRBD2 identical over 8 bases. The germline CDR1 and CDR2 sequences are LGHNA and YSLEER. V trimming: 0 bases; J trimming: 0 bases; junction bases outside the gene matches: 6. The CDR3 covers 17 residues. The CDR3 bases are TGCGCCAGCAGCCAAGAGTTGGTAGCGGGATACCAAGAGACCCAGTACTTC. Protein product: CASSQELVAGYQETQYF.

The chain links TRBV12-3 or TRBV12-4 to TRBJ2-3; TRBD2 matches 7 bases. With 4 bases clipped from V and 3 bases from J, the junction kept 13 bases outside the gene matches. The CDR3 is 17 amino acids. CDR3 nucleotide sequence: TGTGCCAGCAGTTCCCAGTTAATGGGGGGGGGTACAGATACGCAGTATTTT. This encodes CASSSQLMGGGTDTQYF.

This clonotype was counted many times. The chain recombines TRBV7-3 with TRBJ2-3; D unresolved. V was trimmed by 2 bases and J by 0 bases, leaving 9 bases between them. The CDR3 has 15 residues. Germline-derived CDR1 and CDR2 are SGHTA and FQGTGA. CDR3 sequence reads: CASSLEAASTDTQYF. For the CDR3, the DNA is TGTGCCAGCAGCTTAGAGGCGGCTAGCACAGATACGCAGTATTTT.

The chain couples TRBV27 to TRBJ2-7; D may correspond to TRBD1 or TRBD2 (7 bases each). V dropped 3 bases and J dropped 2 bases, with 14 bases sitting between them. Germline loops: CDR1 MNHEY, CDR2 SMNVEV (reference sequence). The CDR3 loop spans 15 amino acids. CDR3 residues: CASSFAGRGPYEQYF. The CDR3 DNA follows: TGTGCCAGCAGTTTTGCAGGGAGGGGGCCCTACGAGCAGTACTTC.

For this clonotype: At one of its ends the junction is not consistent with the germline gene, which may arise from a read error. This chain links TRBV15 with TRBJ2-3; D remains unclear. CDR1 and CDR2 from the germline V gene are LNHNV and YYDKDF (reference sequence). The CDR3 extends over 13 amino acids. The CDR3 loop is CVTSRTSTDTQYF. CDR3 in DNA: TGTGTCACCAGCAGAACTAGCACAGATACGCAGTATTTT.